This T cell receptor beta chain derives from a study of response to subunit inactivated influenza vaccine. This CDR3 region has 16 residues. CDR1 SGHTA and CDR2 FQGNSA come from the germline V gene. V was shortened by 1 base and J by 3 bases, with 13 bases between the two germline ends. This clonotype was detected only a few times. MiXCR was run by TCRdb on the RT-PCR reads, yielding one entry per CDR3 protein. The data contain under 750,000 distinct CDR3 sequences, 12% of them singletons. The V gene is TRBV7-2, the J gene TRBJ2-1; a possible D gene is TRBD2 (7 bases). This receptor was identified in a man in his forties or fifties who received an inactivated influenza vaccine. The input for sequencing was PBMCs from blood, taken on the day of vaccination. The CDR3 spells CASSLGSGGGYNEQFF. Here the CDR3 DNA reads TGTGCCAGCAGCTTAGGGTCGGGGGGCGGCTACAATGAGCAGTTCTTC.